These 15 T cell receptor beta chains were sequenced from one sample in a study of blood T cell repertoires in COVID-19. The data were produced by immunoSEQ multiplex PCR, yet TCRdb's version contains in-frame clones alone and is incomplete. The sample lists more than 70,000 clones, around 83% occurring once. The sequenced sample consisted of peripheral blood. The receptors were sampled from a human donor in a cohort sampled during active COVID-19.

This clone has a single count. The chain joins TRBV19 to TRBJ2-3; TRBD1 agrees at 9 bases. Trimming removed 6 bases from V and 6 bases from J; junction bases left unmatched: 7. This CDR3 comprises 14 residues. Germline V lookup: CDR1 LNHDA, CDR2 SQIVND (reference sequence). CDR3 region: CASSTTGGEDTQYF. The CDR3 DNA follows: TGTGCCAGTAGCACAACAGGGGGCGAGGATACGCAGTATTTT.

A few counts support this clone. The genes are TRBV6-4 and TRBJ1-6, with 11 bases aligning to TRBD1. Trimming cost V 6 bases and J 14 bases; bases outside gene matches: 27. Germline-derived CDR1 and CDR2 are MRHNA and SNTAGT. This CDR3 has 20 amino acids. The CDR3 DNA reads as TGTGCCAGCAGGCCACGTGAAAGGACAGGGGGCCCTGCGTCGTTTCCTACCCTCCACTTT. Amino acids: CASRPRERTGGPASFPTLHF.

The chain recombines TRBV5-1 with TRBJ2-4, with TRBD2 matching 16 bases. V shed 5 bases and J 6 bases; nucleotides not matched to a gene: 11. Germline CDR1 and CDR2: SGHRS and YFSETQ. CDR3 length equals 18 residues. CDR3 sequence: CASSLGTSGGAPGNIQYF. CDR3 bases: TGCGCCAGCAGTCTTGGGACTAGCGGGGGGGCCCCGGGAAACATTCAGTACTTC.

The chain has TRBV7-8 and TRBJ1-3; 10 positions agree with TRBD1. The germline CDR1 and CDR2 sequences are SGHVS and FQNEAQ. This CDR3 has 15 amino acids. J lost 2 bases, V lost 5 bases, and 3 bases had no gene match. Here the CDR3 reads CASSQGQGAGNTIYF. CDR3 bases: TGTGCCAGCAGCCAAGGACAGGGGGCTGGAAACACCATATATTTT.

The rearrangement joins TRBV27 to TRBJ2-6; 8 bases are shared with TRBD1. Trimming took 7 bases from V and 1 from J; bases not matched to a gene: 9. Germline assignment: CDR1 MNHEY and CDR2 SMNVEV (reference sequence). The CDR3 loop spans 17 amino acids. The DNA for the CDR3 is TGTGCCAGCACTCGAAACAGGGGGTTTTCTGGGGCCAACGTCCTGACTTTC. Its protein is CASTRNRGFSGANVLTF.

V usage is TRBV4-1 and J usage is TRBJ2-3, with TRBD1 identical over 9 bases. CDR1 is MGHRA, CDR2 YSYEKL, per germline. The ends lost 0 bases at V and 6 bases at J; junction bases unmatched: 7. The CDR3 is made up of 16 amino acids. CDR3: CASSQDIGTGRDTQYF. As DNA, the CDR3 is TGCGCCAGCAGCCAAGATATCGGGACAGGGCGGGATACGCAGTATTTT.

The J gene is TRBJ1-2, the V gene TRBV6-6; a weak D match, TRBD1 (5 bases). The germline V gene has CDR1 MNHNY and CDR2 SVGAGI (reference sequence). This CDR3 has 13 amino acids. Trimming removed 6 bases at V and 3 bases at J, with 11 bases between. CDR3 loop: CASRPGGDYGYTF. The CDR3, as DNA: TGTGCCAGCAGGCCGGGGGGGGACTATGGCTACACCTTC.

V gene TRBV5-6 combines with J gene TRBJ2-7; D is perhaps TRBD2 (7 bases). V was clipped by 0 bases and J by 2 bases, with 9 bases between them. The CDR3 has 14 amino acids. Germline CDR1 reads SGHDT; CDR2 reads YYEEEE. The CDR3 reads CASSLGGGTYEQYF. CDR3 DNA: TGTGCCAGCAGCTTGGGGGGGGGCACCTACGAGCAGTACTTC. Full variable domain (rest looked up from reference TRBV5-6 and TRBJ2-7): DAGVTQSPTHLIKTRGQQVTLRCSPKSGHDTVSWYQQALGQGPQFIFQYYEEEERQRGNFPDRFSGHQFPNYSSELNVNALLLGDSALYLCASSLGGGTYEQYFGPGTRLTVT.

The chain couples TRBV19 to TRBJ2-1; 9 positions agree with TRBD1. The trim removed 5 bases at V and 10 bases at J, leaving 12 bases unmatched. The CDR3 spans 15 residues. Germline lookup yields CDR1 LNHDA and CDR2 SQIVND (reference sequence). CDR3 loop: CASSGGQGQDVEQFF. For the CDR3, the DNA is TGTGCCAGTAGTGGGGGACAGGGTCAGGACGTAGAGCAGTTCTTC.

This chain uses TRBV7-9 with TRBJ2-5; weak D call: TRBD1 (6 bases). In germline, CDR1 is SEHNR, CDR2 FQNEAQ (reference sequence). V lost 0 bases and J 1 base, leaving 9 bases between the germline ends. The CDR3 loop spans 15 amino acids. The CDR3 nucleotides read TGTGCCAGCAGCTTAGCGCTAGGGGGCCAAGAGACCCAGTACTTC. Amino acids: CASSLALGGQETQYF.

The V and J genes are TRBV27 and TRBJ2-7; a weak D match, TRBD1 (5 bases). The germline gives CDR1 MNHEY, CDR2 SMNVEV (reference sequence). V shed 6 bases and J shed 1 base, with 13 bases lying between them. CDR3 size: 14 residues. Written as DNA, the CDR3 is TGTGCCAGCAGCATGTGGGGCAGTTCCTACGAGCAGTACTTC. It is translated as CASSMWGSSYEQYF.

Note on this clone: The junction differs from germline at one of its ends, possibly a read error. Other nucleotide sequences from this sample produce the same CDR3. The V gene is TRBV6-5, the J gene TRBJ2-7; D may be TRBD2 (5 bases). The CDR3 contains 11 residues. The germline gives CDR1 MNHEY, CDR2 SVGAGI. CDR3 protein: CASSLTGEQYF. DNA for the CDR3: TGTGCCAGTAGTTTAACGGGGGAGCAGTACTTC.

This clone was recorded once. The chain combines TRBV7-7 with TRBJ2-5, with 7 bases fitting TRBD1. Trimming took 2 bases from V and 3 from J; bases not matched to a gene: 6. There are 15 residues in the CDR3. Per the germline V gene, CDR1 is SSHAT and CDR2 is FNYEAQ (reference sequence). CDR3 in DNA: TGTGCCAGCAGCTTATCCGGGACAGTAGAAGAGACCCAGTACTTC. It codes for CASSLSGTVEETQYF.

The J gene is TRBJ1-2, the V gene TRBV10-2; D is undetermined. Per the germline V gene, CDR1 is WSHSY and CDR2 is SAAADI. Trimming cost V 3 bases and J 8 bases, with 25 bases left between them. This CDR3 is built from 17 residues. CDR3 residues: CASSDGVQNAGDEGYTF. CDR3 DNA: TGCGCCAGCAGTGACGGGGTCCAAAATGCCGGTGATGAGGGCTACACCTTC.

In its sample, this clone was seen once. This chain links TRBV5-1 with TRBJ2-3; 8 positions match TRBD2. The J segment lost 4 bases and the V segment lost 3 bases, leaving 13 bases of the junction unmatched. Per the germline V gene, CDR1 is SGHRS and CDR2 is YFSETQ. This CDR3 is built from 17 residues. DNA of the CDR3: TGCGCCAGCAGCTCCGGGACTAGGGGTTCCCACGCAGATACGCAGTATTTT. Translated, it gives CASSSGTRGSHADTQYF. The full variable domain, completed using reference TRBV5-1 and TRBJ2-3, is KAGVTQTPRYLIKTRGQQVTLSCSPISGHRSVSWYQQTPGQGLQFLFEYFSETQRNKGNFPGRFSGRQFSNSRSEMNVSTLELGDSALYLCASSSGTRGSHADTQYFGPGTRLTVL.